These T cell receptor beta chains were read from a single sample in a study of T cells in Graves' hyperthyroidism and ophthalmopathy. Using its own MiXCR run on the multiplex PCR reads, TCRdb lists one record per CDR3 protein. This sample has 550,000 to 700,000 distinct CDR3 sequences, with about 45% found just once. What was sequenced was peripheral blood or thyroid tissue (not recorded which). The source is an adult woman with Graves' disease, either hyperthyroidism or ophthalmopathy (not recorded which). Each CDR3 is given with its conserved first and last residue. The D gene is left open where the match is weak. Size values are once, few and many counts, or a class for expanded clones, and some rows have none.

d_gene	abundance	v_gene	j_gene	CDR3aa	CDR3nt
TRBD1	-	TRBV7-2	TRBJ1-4	CASSLRQGAGKLFF	TGTGCCAGCAGCCTGCGACAGGGGGCGGGAAAACTGTTTTTT
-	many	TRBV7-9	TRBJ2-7	CASSFGDLISYEQYF	TGTGCCAGCAGCTTCGGGGATCTTATAAGCTACGAGCAGTACTTC
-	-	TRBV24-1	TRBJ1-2	CATSELYPNYGYTF	TGTGCCACCAGTGAATTATATCCGAACTATGGCTACACCTTC
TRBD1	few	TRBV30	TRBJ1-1	CAWSLGTGGPGAFF	TGTGCCTGGAGTCTCGGGACAGGGGGCCCCGGAGCTTTCTTT
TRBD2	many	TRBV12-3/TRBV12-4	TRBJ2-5	CASSLSGGLAGRGETQYF	TGTGCCAGCAGTTTATCCGGGGGACTAGCGGGAAGAGGAGAGACCCAGTACTTC
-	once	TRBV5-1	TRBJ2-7	CASSLERVESGELYF	TGCGCCAGCAGCTTGGAACGGGTAGAGTCCGGGGAGCTGTACTTC
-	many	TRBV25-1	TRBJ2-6	CASSPPTDSGANVLTF	TGTGCCAGCAGTCCCCCCACAGACTCTGGGGCCAACGTCCTGACTTTC
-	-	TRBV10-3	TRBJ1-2	CAISEEGREPYGYTF	TGTGCCATCAGTGAGGAGGGGAGGGAGCCCTATGGCTACACCTTC
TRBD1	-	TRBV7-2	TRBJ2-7	CASSSRQGGANEQYF	TGTGCCAGCAGCTCTAGACAGGGGGGGGCTAACGAGCAGTACTTC
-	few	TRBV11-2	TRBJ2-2	CASSSGPSPLTGELFF	TGTGCCAGCAGCTCCGGTCCCTCCCCTCTCACCGGGGAGCTGTTTTTT
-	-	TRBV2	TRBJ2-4	CASSPRTSENIQYF	TGTGCCAGCAGTCCGCGGACGAGCGAAAACATTCAGTACTTC
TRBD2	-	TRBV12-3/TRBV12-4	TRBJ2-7	CASSLGATSGSRKYEQYF	TGTGCCAGCAGTTTAGGAGCGACTAGCGGGAGCAGGAAATACGAGCAGTACTTC
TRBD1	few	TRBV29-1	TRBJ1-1	CSVQGTEAFF	TGCAGCGTACAGGGGACTGAAGCTTTCTTT
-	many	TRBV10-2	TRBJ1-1	CASRAPSSTEAFF	TGCGCCAGCAGGGCACCTAGCTCCACTGAAGCTTTCTTT
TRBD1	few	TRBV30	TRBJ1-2	CAWARDREANYGYTF	TGTGCCTGGGCCCGGGACAGAGAAGCTAACTATGGCTACACCTTC
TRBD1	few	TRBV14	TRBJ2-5	CASSPWTGTEAIQETQYF	TGTGCCAGCTCACCGTGGACAGGGACTGAAGCAATCCAAGAGACCCAGTACTTC
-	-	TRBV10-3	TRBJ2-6	CAISDLGKYSGANVLTF	TGTGCCATCAGTGATTTGGGGAAATACTCTGGGGCCAACGTCCTGACTTTC
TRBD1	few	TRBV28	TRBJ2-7	CASSLRTGDEQYF	TGTGCCAGCAGTTTACGGACAGGGGACGAGCAGTACTTC
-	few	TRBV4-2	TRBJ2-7	CASSQGRQALSYEQYF	TGTGCCAGCAGCCAAGGCCGACAGGCCCTTTCCTACGAGCAGTACTTC
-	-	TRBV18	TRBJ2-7	CASSPPWGPYEQYF	TGTGCCAGCTCACCACCTTGGGGGCCCTACGAGCAGTACTTC
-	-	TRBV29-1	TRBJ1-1	CSVGYREVVNTEAFF	TGCAGCGTTGGCTACAGGGAAGTGGTGAACACTGAAGCTTTCTTT
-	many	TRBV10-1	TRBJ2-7	CASSDGGEQYF	TGCGCCAGCAGTGACGGAGGCGAGCAGTACTTC
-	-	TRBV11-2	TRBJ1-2	CASSTEGTVYGYTF	TGTGCCAGCAGCACCGAGGGGACGGTCTATGGCTACACCTTC
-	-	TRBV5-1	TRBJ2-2	CASSLARGTANTGELFF	TGCGCCAGCAGCTTGGCCCGGGGCACCGCGAACACCGGGGAGCTGTTTTTT
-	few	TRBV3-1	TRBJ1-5	CASSQDLPGYQPQHF	TGTGCCAGCAGCCAAGACTTACCAGGGTATCAGCCCCAGCATTTT
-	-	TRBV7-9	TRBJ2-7	CASSSSYQSSYEQYF	TGTGCCAGCAGCTCAAGCTACCAGAGCTCCTACGAGCAGTACTTC
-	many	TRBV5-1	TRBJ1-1	CASSRPGPNTEAFF	TGCGCCAGCAGCAGGCCGGGCCCGAACACTGAAGCTTTCTTT
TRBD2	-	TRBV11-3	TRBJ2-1	CASSQGLAGVVNEQFF	TGTGCCAGCAGCCAGGGACTAGCGGGAGTGGTCAATGAGCAGTTCTTC
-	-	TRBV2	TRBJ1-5	CASSRDNSNQPQHF	TGTGCCAGCAGTCGCGATAATAGCAATCAGCCCCAGCATTTT
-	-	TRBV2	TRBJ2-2	CASTLASNTGELFF	TGTGCCAGCACTCTGGCCTCGAACACCGGGGAGCTGTTTTTT
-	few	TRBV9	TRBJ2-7	CASSAGQYAYEQYF	TGTGCCAGCAGCGCCGGACAGTATGCCTACGAGCAGTACTTC
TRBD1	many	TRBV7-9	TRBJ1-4	CASSFQGGLNEKLFF	TGTGCCAGCAGCTTCCAGGGGGGCCTGAATGAAAAACTGTTTTTT
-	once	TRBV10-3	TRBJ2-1	CAISELGSSYNEQFF	TGTGCCATCAGTGAGCTCGGGAGCTCCTACAATGAGCAGTTCTTC
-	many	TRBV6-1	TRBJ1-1	CASSEGGAENTEAFF	TGTGCCAGCAGTGAAGGGGGGGCGGAGAACACTGAAGCTTTCTTT
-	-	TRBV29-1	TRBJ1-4	CSLRQGGELFF	TGCAGCTTACGGCAGGGAGGTGAACTGTTTTTT